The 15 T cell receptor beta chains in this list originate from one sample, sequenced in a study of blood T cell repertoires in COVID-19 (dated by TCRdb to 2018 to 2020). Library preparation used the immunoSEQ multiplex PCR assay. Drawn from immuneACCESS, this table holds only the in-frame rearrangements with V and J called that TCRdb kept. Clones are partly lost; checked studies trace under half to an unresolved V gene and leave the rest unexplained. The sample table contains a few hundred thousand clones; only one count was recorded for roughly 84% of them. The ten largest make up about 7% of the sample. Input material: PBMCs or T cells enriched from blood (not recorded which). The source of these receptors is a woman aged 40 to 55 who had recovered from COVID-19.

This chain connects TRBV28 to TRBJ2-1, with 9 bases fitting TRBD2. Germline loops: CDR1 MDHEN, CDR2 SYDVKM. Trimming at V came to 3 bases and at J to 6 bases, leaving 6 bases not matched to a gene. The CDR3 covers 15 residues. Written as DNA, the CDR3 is TGTGCCAGCAGTTTTGGGGCGGGAGGGAGCAATGAGCAGTTCTTC. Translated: CASSFGAGGSNEQFF.

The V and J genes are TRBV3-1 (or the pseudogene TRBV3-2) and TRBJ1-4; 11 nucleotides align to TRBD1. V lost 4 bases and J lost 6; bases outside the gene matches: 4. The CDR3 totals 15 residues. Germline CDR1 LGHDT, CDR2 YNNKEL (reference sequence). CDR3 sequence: CASSRRTGGDEKLFF. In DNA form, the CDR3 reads TGTGCCAGCAGCCGCCGGACAGGGGGCGATGAAAAACTGTTTTTT.

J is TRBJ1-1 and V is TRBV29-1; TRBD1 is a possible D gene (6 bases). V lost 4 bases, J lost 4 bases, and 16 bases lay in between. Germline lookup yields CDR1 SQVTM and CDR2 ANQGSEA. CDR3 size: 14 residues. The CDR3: CSVVLHRGGTEAFF. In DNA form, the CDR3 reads TGCAGCGTTGTGTTACATAGGGGGGGCACTGAAGCTTTCTTT.

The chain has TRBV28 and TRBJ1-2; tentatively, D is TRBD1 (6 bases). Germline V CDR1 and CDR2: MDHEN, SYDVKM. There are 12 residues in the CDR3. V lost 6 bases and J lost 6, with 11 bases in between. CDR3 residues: CASRTGGHGYTF. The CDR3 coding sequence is TGTGCCAGCAGGACGGGGGGGCATGGCTACACCTTC.

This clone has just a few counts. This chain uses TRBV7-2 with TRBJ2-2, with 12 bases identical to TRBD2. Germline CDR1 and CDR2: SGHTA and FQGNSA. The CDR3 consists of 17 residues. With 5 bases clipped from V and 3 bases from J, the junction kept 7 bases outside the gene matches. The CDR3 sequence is CASSASSGRADTGELFF. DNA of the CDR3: TGTGCCAGCAGCGCCTCTAGCGGGAGGGCCGACACCGGGGAGCTGTTTTTT.

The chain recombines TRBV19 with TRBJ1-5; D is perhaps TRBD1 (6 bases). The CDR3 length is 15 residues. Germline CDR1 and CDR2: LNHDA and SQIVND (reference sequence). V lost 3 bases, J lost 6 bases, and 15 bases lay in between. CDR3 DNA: TGTGCCAGTAGTATTCTACAGGGATTAGGTCAGCCCCAGCATTTT. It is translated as CASSILQGLGQPQHF.

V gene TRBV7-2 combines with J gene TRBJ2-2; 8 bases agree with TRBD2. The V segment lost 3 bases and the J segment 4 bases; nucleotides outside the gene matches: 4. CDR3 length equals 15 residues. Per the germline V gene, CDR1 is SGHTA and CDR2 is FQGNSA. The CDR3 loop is CASSFLAGLTGELFF. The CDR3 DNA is TGTGCCAGCAGCTTTTTAGCGGGACTCACCGGGGAGCTGTTTTTT. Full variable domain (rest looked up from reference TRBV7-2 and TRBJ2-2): GAGVSQSPSNKVTEKGKDVELRCDPISGHTALYWYRQSLGQGLEFLIYFQGNSAPDKSGLPSDRFSAERTGGSVSTLTIQRTQQEDSAVYLCASSFLAGLTGELFFGEGSRLTVL.

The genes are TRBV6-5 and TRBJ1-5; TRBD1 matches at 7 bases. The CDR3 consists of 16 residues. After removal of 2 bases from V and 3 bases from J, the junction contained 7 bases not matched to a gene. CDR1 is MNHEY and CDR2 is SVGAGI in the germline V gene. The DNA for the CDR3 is TGTGCCAGCAGTTACACACCGGGACAGCCCAATCAGCCCCAGCATTTT. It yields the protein CASSYTPGQPNQPQHF.

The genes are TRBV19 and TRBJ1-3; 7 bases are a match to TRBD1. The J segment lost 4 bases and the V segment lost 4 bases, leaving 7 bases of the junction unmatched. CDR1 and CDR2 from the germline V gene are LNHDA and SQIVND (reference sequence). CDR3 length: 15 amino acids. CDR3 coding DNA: TGTGCCAGTAGTACCTCGACAGGGTACGGAAACACCATATATTTT. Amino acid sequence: CASSTSTGYGNTIYF. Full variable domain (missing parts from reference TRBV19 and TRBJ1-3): DGGITQSPKYLFRKEGQNVTLSCEQNLNHDAMYWYRQDPGQGLRLIYYSQIVNDFQKGDIAEGYSVSREKKESFPLTVTSAQKNPTAFYLCASSTSTGYGNTIYFGEGSWLTVV.

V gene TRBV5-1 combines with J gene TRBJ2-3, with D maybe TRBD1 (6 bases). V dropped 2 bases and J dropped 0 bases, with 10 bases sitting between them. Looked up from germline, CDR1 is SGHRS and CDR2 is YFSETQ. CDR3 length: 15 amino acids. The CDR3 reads CASSLAGASTDTQYF. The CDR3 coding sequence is TGCGCCAGCAGCTTAGCAGGGGCTAGCACAGATACGCAGTATTTT. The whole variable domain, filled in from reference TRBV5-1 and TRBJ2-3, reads KAGVTQTPRYLIKTRGQQVTLSCSPISGHRSVSWYQQTPGQGLQFLFEYFSETQRNKGNFPGRFSGRQFSNSRSEMNVSTLELGDSALYLCASSLAGASTDTQYFGPGTRLTVL.

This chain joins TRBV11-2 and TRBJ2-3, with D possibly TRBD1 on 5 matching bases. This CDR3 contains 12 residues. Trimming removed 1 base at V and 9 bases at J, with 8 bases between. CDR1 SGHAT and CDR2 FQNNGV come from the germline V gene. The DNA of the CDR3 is TGTGCCAGCAGCTTAGGGGGCTGGACGCAGTATTTT. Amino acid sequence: CASSLGGWTQYF.

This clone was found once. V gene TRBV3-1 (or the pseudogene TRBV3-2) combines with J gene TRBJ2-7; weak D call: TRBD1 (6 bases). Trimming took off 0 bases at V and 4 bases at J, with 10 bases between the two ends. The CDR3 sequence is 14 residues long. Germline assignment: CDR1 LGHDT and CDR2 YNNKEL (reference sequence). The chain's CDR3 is CASSQDGTMYEQYF. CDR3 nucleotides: TGTGCCAGCAGCCAAGACGGGACAATGTACGAGCAGTACTTC.

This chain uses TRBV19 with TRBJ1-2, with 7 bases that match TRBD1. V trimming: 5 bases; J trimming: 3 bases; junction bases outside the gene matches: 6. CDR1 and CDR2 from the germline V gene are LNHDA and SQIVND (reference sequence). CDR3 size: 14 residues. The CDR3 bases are TGTGCCAGTAGTCAGGACAGGCCCCACTATGGCTACACCTTC. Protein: CASSQDRPHYGYTF. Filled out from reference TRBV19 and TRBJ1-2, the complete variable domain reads DGGITQSPKYLFRKEGQNVTLSCEQNLNHDAMYWYRQDPGQGLRLIYYSQIVNDFQKGDIAEGYSVSREKKESFPLTVTSAQKNPTAFYLCASSQDRPHYGYTFGSGTRLTVV.

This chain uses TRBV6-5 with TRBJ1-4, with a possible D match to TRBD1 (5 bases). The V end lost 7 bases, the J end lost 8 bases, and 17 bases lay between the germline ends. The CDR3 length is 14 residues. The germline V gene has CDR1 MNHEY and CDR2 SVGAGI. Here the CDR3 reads CASTPGGNVEKLFF. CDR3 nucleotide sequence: TGTGCCAGCACCCCGGGGGGTAACGTGGAAAAACTGTTTTTT.

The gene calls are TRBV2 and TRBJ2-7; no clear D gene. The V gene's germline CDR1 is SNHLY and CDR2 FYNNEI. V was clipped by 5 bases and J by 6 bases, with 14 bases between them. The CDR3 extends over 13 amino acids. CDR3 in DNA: TGTGCCAGCAGTCCCCGGGTTGGCCTCGAGCAGTACGTC. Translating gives CASSPRVGLEQYV.